This record concerns one T cell receptor (beta chain) sequence. This entry comes from a study of blood T cell repertoires in COVID-19. Overall study: The samples span acute and convalescent COVID-19 from the United States, Italy and Spain. The cDNA or gDNA used as material had been derived from T cells, B-cell-depleted T cells, or PBMCs.

As originally analysed: Nucleated cell number was recorded as an estimate derived from reference gene primer amplification. TCRdb's copy holds only in-frame clones and misses some; the assay was immunoSEQ multiplex PCR. V and J calls and clone size are as listed in that table; D and trimming were resolved from the DNA. The data hold about 160,000 clones, with approximately 85% observed a single time. Trimming left V 2 bases short and J 4 bases short, with 6 bases between. This CDR3 is built from 12 residues. Germline V lookup: CDR1 SQVTM, CDR2 ANQGSEA. What was sequenced was peripheral blood. The J gene is TRBJ2-1, the V gene TRBV29-1; D gene ambiguous. The source is a man in his sixties who had recovered from COVID-19. The CDR3 nucleotides are TGCAGCGTTGAACTCGGGTACAATGAGCAGTTCTTC. This codes for CSVELGYNEQFF.